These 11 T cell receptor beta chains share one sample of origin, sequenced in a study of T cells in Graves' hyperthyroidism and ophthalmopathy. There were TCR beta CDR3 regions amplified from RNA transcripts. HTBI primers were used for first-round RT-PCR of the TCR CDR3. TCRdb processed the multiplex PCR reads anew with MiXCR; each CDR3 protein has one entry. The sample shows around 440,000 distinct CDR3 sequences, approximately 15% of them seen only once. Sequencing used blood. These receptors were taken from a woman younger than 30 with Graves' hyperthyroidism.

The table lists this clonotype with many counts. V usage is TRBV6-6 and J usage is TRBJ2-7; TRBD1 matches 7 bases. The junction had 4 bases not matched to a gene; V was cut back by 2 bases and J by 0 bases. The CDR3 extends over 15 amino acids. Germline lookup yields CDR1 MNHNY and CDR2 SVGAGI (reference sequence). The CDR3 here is CASSYEGAPSYEQYF. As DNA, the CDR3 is TGTGCCAGCAGTTACGAGGGGGCACCCTCCTACGAGCAGTACTTC.

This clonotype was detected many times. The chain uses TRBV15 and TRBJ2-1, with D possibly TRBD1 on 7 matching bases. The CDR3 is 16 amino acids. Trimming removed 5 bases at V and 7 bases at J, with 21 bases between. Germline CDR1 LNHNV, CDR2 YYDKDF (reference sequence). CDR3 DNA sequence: TGTGCCACCAGCGCCCGGGGGACAGACTACGGTAATGAGCAGTTCTTC. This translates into CATSARGTDYGNEQFF.

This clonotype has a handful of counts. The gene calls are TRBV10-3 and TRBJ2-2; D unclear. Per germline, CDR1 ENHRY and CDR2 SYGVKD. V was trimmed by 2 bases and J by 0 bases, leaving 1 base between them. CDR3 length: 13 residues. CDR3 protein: CAISEPNTGELFF. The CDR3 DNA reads TGTGCCATCAGTGAGCCGAACACCGGGGAGCTGTTTTTT.

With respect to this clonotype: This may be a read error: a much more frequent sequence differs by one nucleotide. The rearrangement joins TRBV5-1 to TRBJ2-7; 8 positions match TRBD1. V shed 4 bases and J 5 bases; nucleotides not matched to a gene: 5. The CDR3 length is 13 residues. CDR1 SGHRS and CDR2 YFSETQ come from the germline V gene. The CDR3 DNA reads TGCGCCAGCAGCACGGGACAGGTAAACGAGCAGTACTTC. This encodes CASSTGQVNEQYF.

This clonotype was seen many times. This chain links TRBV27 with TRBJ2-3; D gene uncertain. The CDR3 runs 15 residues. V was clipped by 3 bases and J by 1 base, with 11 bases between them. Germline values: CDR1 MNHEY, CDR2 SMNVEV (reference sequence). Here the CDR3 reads CASSFSSLGTDTQYF. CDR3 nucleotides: TGTGCCAGCAGTTTTAGCAGTCTCGGCACAGATACGCAGTATTTT.

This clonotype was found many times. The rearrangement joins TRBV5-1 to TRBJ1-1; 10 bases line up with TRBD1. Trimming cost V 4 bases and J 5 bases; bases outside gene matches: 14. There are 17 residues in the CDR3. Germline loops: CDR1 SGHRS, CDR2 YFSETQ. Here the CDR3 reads CASSQRGGDRGSTEAFF. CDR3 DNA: TGCGCCAGCAGCCAACGGGGGGGGGACAGGGGAAGTACTGAAGCTTTCTTT.

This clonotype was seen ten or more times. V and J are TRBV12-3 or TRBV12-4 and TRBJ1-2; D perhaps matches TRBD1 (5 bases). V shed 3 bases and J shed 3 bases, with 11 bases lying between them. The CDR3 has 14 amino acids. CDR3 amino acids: CASSLAGPDYGYTF. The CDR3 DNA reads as TGTGCCAGCAGTTTGGCAGGGCCGGACTATGGCTACACCTTC.

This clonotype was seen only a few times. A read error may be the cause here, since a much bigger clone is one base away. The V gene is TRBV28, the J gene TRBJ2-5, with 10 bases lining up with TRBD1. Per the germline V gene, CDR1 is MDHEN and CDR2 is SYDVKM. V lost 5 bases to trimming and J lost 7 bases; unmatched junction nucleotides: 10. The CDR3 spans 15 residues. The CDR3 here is CASSTQGQGWGTQYF. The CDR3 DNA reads TGTGCCAGCAGTACCCAGGGACAGGGGTGGGGGACCCAGTACTTC.

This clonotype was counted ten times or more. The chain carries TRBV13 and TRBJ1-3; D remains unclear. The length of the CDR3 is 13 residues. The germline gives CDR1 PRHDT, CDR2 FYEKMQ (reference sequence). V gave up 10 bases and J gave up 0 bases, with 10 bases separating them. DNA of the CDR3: TGTGCCACCCGTTCGAACTCTGGAAACACCATATATTTT. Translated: CATRSNSGNTIYF. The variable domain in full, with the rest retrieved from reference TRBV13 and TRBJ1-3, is AAGVIQSPRHLIKEKRETATLKCYPIPRHDTVYWYQQGPGQDPQFLISFYEKMQSDKGSIPDRFSAQQFSDYHSELNMSSLELGDSALYFCATRSNSGNTIYFGEGSWLTVV.

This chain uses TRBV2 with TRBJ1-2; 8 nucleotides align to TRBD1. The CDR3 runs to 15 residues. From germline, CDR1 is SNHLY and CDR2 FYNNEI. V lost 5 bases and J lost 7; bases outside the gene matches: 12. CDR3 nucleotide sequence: TGTGCCAGCAGTTTAGGGGCAGGGGGCTTGGGTGGCTACACCTTC. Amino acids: CASSLGAGGLGGYTF.

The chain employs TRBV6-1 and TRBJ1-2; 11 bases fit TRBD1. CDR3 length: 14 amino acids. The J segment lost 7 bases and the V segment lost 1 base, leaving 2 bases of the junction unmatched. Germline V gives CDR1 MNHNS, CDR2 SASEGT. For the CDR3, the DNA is TGTGCCAGCAGTGAAGGGACAGGGGGCCTTGGCTACACCTTC. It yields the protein CASSEGTGGLGYTF.